The entry below describes one TCR beta chain. Its antigen is as yet unknown. The data stem from a study of cytomegalovirus exposure and HLA in healthy donors. PCR used 60 Vbeta primers and 13 Jbeta primers. Libraries were prepared by immunoSEQ multiplex PCR; TCRdb keeps only in-frame clonotypes and omits some of them. In the table there are about 200,000 clones, almost 85% of which are singletons. Whole-study results and caveats: Per a later analysis, HLA-associated TCR beta chains showed more clonal expansion than other, equally common TCR beta chains. According to a later analysis, donors in an Asian-associated ancestry cluster reportedly had fewer N-insertions than the approximately 670-donor mean. A highly shared variant cluster was judged a likely technical artifact.

The sample consisted of PBMCs. This receptor was obtained from a woman in her 50s in good health and CMV-seronegative.

The DNA of the CDR3 is TGCGCCAGCAGTGAGGGCGGAACCGAGACCCAGTACTTC. Its protein product is CASSEGGTETQYF. The rearrangement links TRBV10-2 to TRBJ2-5, with unresolved D. CDR1 WSHSY and CDR2 SAAADI come from the germline V gene. The germline V and J ends were trimmed by 2 bases and 5 bases, with 9 bases remaining between them. The CDR3 extends over 13 amino acids.